Included here is one T cell receptor (beta chain) sequence, with context. CDR3 length: 13 residues. V shed 9 bases and J shed 8 bases, with 16 bases lying between them. Germline lookup yields CDR1 LNHDA and CDR2 SQIVND (reference sequence). The method was immunoSEQ multiplex PCR; TCRdb's version includes in-frame clones alone and lacks a portion of them. The sample carries some 22,000 clones, roughly 97% recorded once. The sample belongs to a study of monozygotic twins with cystic fibrosis. The chain uses TRBV19 and TRBJ2-2; no firm D call. The receptor was derived from a girl under 18 with cystic fibrosis. The sequencing sample was made of blood. CDR3 in DNA: TGTGCCAGCACCCTTGGACCTGGAGGGGAGCTGTTTTTT. Translation: CASTLGPGGELFF.